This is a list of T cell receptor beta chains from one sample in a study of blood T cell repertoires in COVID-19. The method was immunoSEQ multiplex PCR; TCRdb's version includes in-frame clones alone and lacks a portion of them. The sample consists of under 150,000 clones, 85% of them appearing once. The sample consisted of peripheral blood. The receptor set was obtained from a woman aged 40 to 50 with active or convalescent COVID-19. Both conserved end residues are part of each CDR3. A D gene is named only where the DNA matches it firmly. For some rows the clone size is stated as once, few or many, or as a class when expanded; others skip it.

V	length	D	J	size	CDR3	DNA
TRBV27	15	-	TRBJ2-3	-	CASSLIQASTDTQYF	TGTGCCAGCAGTTTAATCCAAGCTAGCACAGATACGCAGTATTTT
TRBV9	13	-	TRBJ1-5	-	CASSVNSREPQHF	TGTGCCAGCAGCGTAAACTCCCGGGAGCCCCAGCATTTT
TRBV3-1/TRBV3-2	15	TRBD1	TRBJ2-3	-	CASSQGQWRTDTQYF	TGTGCCAGCAGCCAGGGACAGTGGAGGACAGATACGCAGTATTTT
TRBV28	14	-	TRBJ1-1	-	CASRPAGRYTEAFF	TGTGCCAGCAGGCCGGCAGGGCGTTACACTGAAGCTTTCTTT
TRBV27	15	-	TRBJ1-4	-	CASSLSGEGPEKLFF	TGTGCCAGCAGTTTATCCGGGGAAGGTCCTGAAAAACTGTTTTTT
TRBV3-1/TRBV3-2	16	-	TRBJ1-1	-	CASSQGVRALNTEAFF	TGTGCCAGCAGCCAAGGCGTTAGAGCCCTGAACACTGAAGCTTTCTTT
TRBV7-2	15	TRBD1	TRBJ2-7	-	CASSLAGQGYYEQYF	TGTGCCAGCAGCTTAGCGGGACAGGGGTACTACGAGCAGTACTTC
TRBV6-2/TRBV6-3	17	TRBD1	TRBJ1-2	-	CASSYPQLGTGPYGYTF	TGTGCCAGCAGTTACCCCCAACTCGGGACAGGACCCTATGGCTACACCTTC
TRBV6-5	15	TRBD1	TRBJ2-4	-	CASSYSGDRKNIQYF	TGTGCCAGCAGTTACTCGGGGGACAGGAAAAACATTCAGTACTTC
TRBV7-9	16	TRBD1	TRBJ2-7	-	CASSHRQTGSLREQYF	TGTGCCAGCAGCCATCGACAGACAGGGAGTCTGCGGGAGCAGTACTTC
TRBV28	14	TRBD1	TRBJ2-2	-	CASSNTGETGELFF	TGTGCCAGCAGCAATACAGGGGAAACCGGGGAGCTGTTTTTT
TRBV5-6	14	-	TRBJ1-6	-	CASSSRTVTSPLHF	TGTGCCAGCAGCTCGAGGACAGTAACCTCACCCCTCCACTTT
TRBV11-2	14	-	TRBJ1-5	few	CASSLQGRNQPQHF	TGTGCCAGCAGCCTACAGGGTCGCAATCAGCCCCAGCATTTT
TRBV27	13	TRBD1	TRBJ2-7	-	CASSLGTDYEQYF	TGTGCCAGCAGTTTAGGGACAGATTACGAGCAGTACTTC
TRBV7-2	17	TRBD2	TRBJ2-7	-	CASSPRAGTGGFYEQYF	TGTGCCAGCAGCCCCCGAGCCGGGACGGGAGGTTTTTACGAGCAGTACTTC
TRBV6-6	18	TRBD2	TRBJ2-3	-	CASSPRPYLAGGADTQYF	TGTGCCAGCAGTCCCCGCCCTTACCTAGCGGGGGGGGCGGATACGCAGTATTTT
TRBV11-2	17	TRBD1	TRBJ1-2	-	CASSSLRLDRDGDGYTF	TGTGCCAGCAGCTCCCTGAGGTTGGACAGGGATGGGGATGGCTACACCTTC
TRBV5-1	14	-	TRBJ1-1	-	CASSSGQTNTEAFF	TGCGCCAGCAGCTCAGGACAGACGAACACTGAAGCTTTCTTT
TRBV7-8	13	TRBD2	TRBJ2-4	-	CASSSGLAGLQYF	TGTGCCAGCAGCTCGGGACTAGCGGGCCTCCAGTACTTC
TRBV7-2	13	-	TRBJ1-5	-	CASSLARDQPQHF	TGTGCCAGCAGCTTAGCTCGCGATCAGCCCCAGCATTTT
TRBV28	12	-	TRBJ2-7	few	CATRGASYEQYF	TGTGCCACCCGGGGGGCTTCCTACGAGCAGTACTTC
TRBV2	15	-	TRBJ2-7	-	CASGRAGGSRNEQYF	TGTGCCAGCGGTAGGGCAGGGGGGTCGCGGAACGAGCAGTACTTC
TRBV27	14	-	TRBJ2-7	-	CASSAERAPGQPYF	TGTGCCAGCAGTGCCGAGAGGGCTCCAGGCCAACCGTACTTC
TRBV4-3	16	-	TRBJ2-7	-	CASSPARGWSSYEQYF	TGCGCCAGCAGCCCGGCCAGAGGATGGAGCTCCTACGAGCAGTACTTC
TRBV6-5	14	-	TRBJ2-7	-	CASSSLRGGYEQYF	TGTGCCAGCAGTTCCCTCAGGGGTGGCTACGAGCAGTACTTC
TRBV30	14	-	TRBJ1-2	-	CAWSRTGSNYGYTF	TGTGCCTGGAGCAGAACAGGGTCGAACTATGGCTACACCTTC
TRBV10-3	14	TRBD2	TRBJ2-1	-	CAISGASGVREQFF	TGTGCCATCAGTGGGGCTAGCGGCGTACGGGAGCAGTTCTTC
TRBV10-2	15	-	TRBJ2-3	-	CASSFAGIITDTQYF	TGCGCCAGCAGTTTTGCGGGGATTATCACAGATACGCAGTATTTT
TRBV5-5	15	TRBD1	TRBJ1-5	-	CASSAGTGENQPQHF	TGTGCCAGCAGCGCGGGGACAGGGGAAAATCAGCCCCAGCATTTT
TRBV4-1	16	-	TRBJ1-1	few	CASSPPSGGRYTEAFF	TGCGCCAGCAGCCCCCCGTCTGGGGGCAGATACACTGAAGCTTTCTTT
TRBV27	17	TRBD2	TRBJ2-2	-	CASRSTAGGPSAGELFF	TGTGCCAGCAGATCAACAGCGGGGGGGCCTTCCGCCGGGGAGCTGTTTTTT
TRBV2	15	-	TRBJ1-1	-	CASSEASIWRAEAFF	TGTGCCAGCAGTGAAGCGTCAATTTGGAGGGCTGAAGCTTTCTTT
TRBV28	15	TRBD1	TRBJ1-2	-	CASSLSGQGVYGYTF	TGTGCCAGCAGTTTATCGGGACAGGGAGTCTATGGCTACACCTTC
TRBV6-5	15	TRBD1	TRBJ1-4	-	CASSPGTAGPGRLFF	TGTGCCAGCAGTCCAGGGACAGCCGGCCCGGGGCGACTGTTTTTT
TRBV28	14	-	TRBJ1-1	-	CASSLRGLGTEAFF	TGTGCCAGCAGCCTCCGGGGGTTGGGGACTGAAGCTTTCTTT
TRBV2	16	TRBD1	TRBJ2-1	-	CASIRDREGKLAEQFF	TGTGCCAGCATTCGGGACAGGGAAGGGAAGTTGGCTGAGCAGTTCTTC
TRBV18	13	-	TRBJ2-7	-	CASSRRQAYEQYF	TGTGCCAGCTCACGCCGACAGGCTTACGAGCAGTACTTC
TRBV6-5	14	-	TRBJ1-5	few	CASRDSYSNQPQHF	TGTGCCAGCAGGGACAGTTATAGCAATCAGCCCCAGCATTTT
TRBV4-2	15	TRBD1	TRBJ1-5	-	CASSQDRGSNQPQHF	TGTGCCAGCAGCCAAGACAGGGGGAGCAATCAGCCCCAGCATTTT
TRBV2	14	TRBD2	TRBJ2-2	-	CAASRGDHTGELFF	TGTGCCGCCTCACGGGGGGACCACACCGGGGAGCTGTTTTTT
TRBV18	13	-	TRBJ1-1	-	CASSPARGTEAFF	TGTGCCAGCTCACCCGCCCGCGGGACTGAAGCTTTCTTT
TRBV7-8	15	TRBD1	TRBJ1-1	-	CASSPDRGLNTEAFF	TGTGCCAGCAGCCCGGACAGGGGGCTGAACACTGAAGCTTTCTTT